Detailed here is one T cell receptor beta chain. Its antigen is undetermined. Separate from the roughly 670-subject first cohort, the roughly 120-subject validation cohort was the one that the donors belonged to. The data derive from a study of cytomegalovirus exposure and HLA in healthy donors. TCRdb's table, derived via immunoSEQ multiplex PCR, lists solely in-frame clones and lacks some. The sample lists some 44,000 clones, 92% seen once, with approximately 5.4% in the top ten. In germline, CDR1 is SGDLS, CDR2 YYNGEE. The CDR3 extends over 18 amino acids. V shed 4 bases and J 3 bases; nucleotides not matched to a gene: 8. Notes on the study in general: Rarity marked most TCR sequences, yet some public TCRs occurred in many donors. CMV antigen specificity was confirmed in vitro for a few CMV-associated chains. It was about 150 TCR beta chains that were listed as cytomegalovirus-associated.

Sequencing input: PBMCs. V is TRBV9 and J is TRBJ2-2, with 14 positions matching TRBD2. This TCR was recovered from a man between 18 and 29 years old in good health and CMV-seronegative. The CDR3, as DNA: TGTGCCAGCAGCCTCGGGACTAGCGGGGGATGGGACACCGGGGAGCTGTTTTTT. Translated, it gives CASSLGTSGGWDTGELFF.